This T cell receptor (beta chain) was retrieved from a study of blood T cell repertoires in COVID-19. The CDR3 contains 16 residues. Looked up from germline, CDR1 is LNHDA and CDR2 is SQIVND (reference sequence). V was clipped by 4 bases and J by 2 bases; unmatched bases: 7. The count of this clone is one. TCRdb's table, derived via immunoSEQ multiplex PCR, lists solely in-frame clones and lacks some. The data contain a few hundred thousand clones, 87% of them seen just once; the ten biggest clones take up 1%. Recovery among Cohort 3 donors was established by two negative PCRs, clearance, or symptom resolution.

This receptor was identified in a woman under 40 who had recovered from COVID-19. The sequenced sample consisted of PBMCs or T cells enriched from blood (not recorded which). The chain uses TRBV19 and TRBJ1-3; 8 bases map to TRBD1. The chain's CDR3 is CASSTPDRATGNTIYF. The CDR3 nucleotides read TGTGCCAGTAGTACCCCGGACAGGGCAACTGGAAACACCATATATTTT.